The TCR beta chain under discussion was sequenced for a study of beta chain features in type 1 diabetes. The wider study: What patients shared with healthy donors was a similar profile of age, gender and cell yields. General study points: More deletions and fewer insertions at VDJ junctions were seen in type 1 diabetes patients. Patients with Type 1 diabetes showed moderately but significantly shorter TCRB CDR3s in all four CD4+ subsets.

With 5 bases removed from V and 5 bases from J, the gap between germline ends came to 16 bases. CDR1 is KGHSH and CDR2 is LQKENI in the germline V gene. This CDR3 comprises 14 residues. CD4+ cells of the naive, central memory, regulatory and stem cell-like memory types were sorted via CD45RO/CCR7/CD25/CD127/CD95/CD27. Purities in excess of 95% were seen in all sorted populations. Expressed TCRB transcripts were sequenced after all isolated RNA was converted to cDNA. The table came from immunoSEQ multiplex PCR; TCRdb's copy has only in-frame clones and leaves some out. The sample lists a few hundred thousand clones, more than 15% occurring once. Worth noting for this clone: Its specificity is not known.

The J gene is TRBJ2-7, the V gene TRBV18; no clear D gene. The sequenced material came from naive CD4+ T cells from blood. This sequence originates from a man aged 30 to 39 with type 1 diabetes. This CDR3 is CASSWRREQNEQYF. The CDR3, as DNA: TGTGCCAGCTCATGGCGACGAGAACAAAACGAGCAGTACTTC.